The following is a T cell receptor (beta chain) sequence with its context. Its specificity is unknown. This sample stems from a study of molecular identifiers for immune sequencing clone quantification. Whole-study results and caveats: Under 1% of molecules in naive cells, but over 99% of effector molecules, belonged to clones above 20 RNA copies.

Trimming left V 7 bases short and J 7 bases short, with 23 bases between. The CDR3 sequence is 16 residues long. Germline V gene data show CDR1 as MDHEN and CDR2 as SYDVKM. Generation of bulk TCR libraries relied on previously described methods and listed TCR primers. TCRdb analysed the PCR reads with MiXCR anew, one entry per CDR3 protein. The sample lists a few hundred thousand distinct CDR3 sequences, 20% to 25% occurring once. The source is a human donor in good health. Some libraries in this study had Jurkat cell RNA spiked in. Sample: naive CD8+ T cells from blood, with Jurkat cell RNA spiked in. Subset meaning: FACS-sorted CD8+CD4-CCR7+CD45RA+ naive T cells. V and J are TRBV28 and TRBJ2-1; D could derive from TRBD1 or TRBD2 (5 bases each). CDR3 coding DNA: TGTGCCAGCACCGGGACGGATTGGGGCCTAAGGAATGAGCAGTTCTTC. It encodes CASTGTDWGLRNEQFF.